This record looks at one T cell receptor (beta chain) sequence and its context. V lost 7 bases and J lost 7, with 21 bases in between. The CDR3 is made up of 15 amino acids. Looked up from germline, CDR1 is WSHSY and CDR2 is SAAADI. The data are from a study of radiotherapy plus CTLA-4 blockade in lung cancer. Study-wide context: Patients showed objective responses in 15% to 20% of cases and disease control in 30% to 40%.

TCRdb's table, derived via immunoSEQ multiplex PCR, lists solely in-frame clones and lacks some. Seen here are approximately 19,000 clones, roughly 88% observed once, and the top ten hold roughly a quarter. This chain joins TRBV10-2 and TRBJ2-3, with D possibly matching TRBD2 (6 bases). The clonotype was recovered from a human donor with non-small cell lung cancer whose response to radiotherapy plus ipilimumab could not be evaluated. The sequencing used peripheral blood, collected from a patient treated with radiotherapy plus ipilimumab. The CDR3 nucleotides are TGCGCCAGCAATACCGGGACTTCGGGATCCCATACGCAGTATTTT. Translating it yields CASNTGTSGSHTQYF.